This TCR beta chain was obtained from a study of cytomegalovirus exposure and HLA in healthy donors (TCRdb year 2017). Study-level background: An earlier analysis of approximately 640 of the donors reported roughly 300 Gb of sequence data and 117 million unique TCR beta sequences from roughly 180 million T cells. Roughly 300 gigabases of sequencing data and tens of millions of unique TCR sequences made up an early release that covered 500 to 650 HLA-typed donors. The number of typed donors differed by locus: about 620-640 for A, B, C, DRB1 and DQB1; 500 to 550 for DQA1; 606 for DPA1; and about 470 for DPB1. The later analysis used no new phenotypic data to find candidate immune exposures, relying instead on TCR beta sequences and their occurrence across donors. Alongside the repertoire data, information on donor age, sex, ethnicity and CMV serostatus was compiled. Among the roughly 380 genotyped donors, under 90% belonged to the genetic ancestry cluster associated with self-reported Caucasian donors. In a later analysis, previously published TCR beta repertoires from several hundred donors were re-analyzed and high-resolution HLA genotyping was added so that TCR occurrence patterns could be studied. A later genetic analysis used genome-wide SNP genotypes for about 55% of the 666 donors, treating that subset as a discovery cohort. The study profiled the T cell repertoires of some 610 subjects by immunosequencing and related them to cytomegalovirus serostatus. The study was designed to test whether signatures of past pathogen exposure could be identified by cataloging public T cell receptors. Besides the first cohort of more than 650 subjects, a separate validation cohort made up of roughly 120 different subjects was used. The study combined high-throughput TCR immunosequencing, statistical association of individual TCRs with disease status, and machine learning to predict cytomegalovirus infection status. A handful of DR-DQ haplotypes were handled as single units for association and clustering because linkage in the cohort was strong. Across about 370 genotyped donors of the cohort, an average of roughly 230,000 unique TCR beta nucleotide sequences per donor were sequenced, and roughly 17% of those sequences were non-productive. HLA typing covered class I and class II loci at four-digit resolution. All discovery cohort repertoires had been generated using a single sequencing platform. In an earlier analysis of 587 of the donors, high-throughput TCR beta sequencing was used to judge whether each TCR beta V gene segment behaved as functional or pseudogenic. What the authors observed across the whole study: Most TCR sequences were observed very rarely across donors, whereas some public TCRs were present in many individuals. Assigning TCR associations to individual alleles was difficult when HLA alleles, especially DR and DQ, strongly co-occurred. In vitro tests confirmed that a few of the cytomegalovirus-associated TCR beta chains recognize cytomegalovirus antigens. In both the original and validation cohorts, the classifier was reported to diagnose cytomegalovirus status with high specificity and sensitivity. A total of 150 to 200 TCR beta chains were listed by the study as associated with cytomegalovirus. According to a later analysis, most CMV-associated TCR beta chains appeared to be HLA-restricted, and the HLA associations seemed to be driven largely by CMV exposure. Specific HLA alleles were associated with 15,000 to 20,000 TCR beta sequences at a false discovery rate of 0.05 in a later analysis. In a later analysis, the rate of TCR association differed among HLA loci, with DRB1 alleles having the most associated TCRs and HLA-C alleles having the fewest. According to the authors, the approach could potentially be generalized to other disease states and immunological phenotypes. According to a later genetic analysis, donors in an Asian-associated ancestry cluster had fewer N-insertions in productive TCRs than the approximately 610-donor mean. The only immune exposure information available for the cohort was CMV serostatus. A later analysis found that HLA-associated TCR beta chains were more clonally expanded and had lower generation probabilities than equally common non-associated chains. A later genetic analysis associated a missense DCLRE1C variant with V-gene and J-gene trimming of TCR beta chains, and an independent cohort replicated the association. Only TCR beta chains were sequenced in this cohort, and the absence of alpha or paired-chain data limited detectable features. In an earlier analysis of around 600 of the donors, most TCR beta V segments were observed in productive rearrangements about 87% or about 30% of the time, broadly matching IMGT annotations. Roughly uniform sequencing depth across donors was assumed in presence/absence analyses, although this assumption may not hold. Because HLA typing was missing for some donors at each locus, association tests included only the typed subset. Linkage disequilibrium might explain the correlated functional status among segregating V segments, but an unknown experimental factor could not be excluded. A group of highly shared sequence variants was considered likely to be a technical artifact of the sequencing pipeline. Some IMGT-functional V segments, including TRBV6-2 and TRBV6-3, could not be told apart with the 87-base-pair reads, so those segments were excluded. A further reported finding was that TCR beta sequences accurately predicted the HLA-A and HLA-B alleles for most subjects in the first cohort. A later analysis reported that several top co-occurrence clusters appeared linked to parvovirus B19, influenza, CMV and Epstein-Barr virus. The earlier analysis of 587 of the donors excluded over 15 rarely observed V segments, including chromosome 9 orphons, because counts were too low.

Remarks on this clone: Its antigen specificity is not known. No base quality values were provided; no much bigger clone lies one nucleotide off. Other DNA variants within this sample encode the same CDR3.

Library creation used the immunoSEQ multiplex PCR assay. For the multiplex PCR, a mixture combining 60 forward primers for TCR Vbeta segments and 13 reverse primers for TCR Jbeta segments was used. A multiplex PCR assay on genomic DNA amplified the CDR3 region of rearranged TCR beta genes. On the Illumina HiSeq System, the amplified TCR beta libraries were sequenced as 87-base-pair reads. The paper's data handling went like this. A later analysis counted about 76 million unique TCR beta chains across the 550 to 800 repertoires, and around 9.9 million of these chains were shared by at least two donors. A nearest-neighbor algorithm error-corrected the raw reads and collapsed the reads into unique sequences, merging closely related sequences to remove PCR and sequencing errors. CDR3 sequences were aligned to IMGT reference sequences to assign V, D and J gene segments. Each retained sequence needed at least a six-nucleotide match to both a V gene segment and a J gene segment. A rearrangement counted as productive if the CDR3 had no stop codons and remained in frame with V and J, and every other rearrangement counted as non-productive. CDR3 was defined according to IMGT convention as the region running from the second conserved V-encoded cysteine to the conserved J-encoded phenylalanine. The earlier analysis of about 560 of the donors excluded any sequence lacking an unambiguous match to a single V gene segment. In an earlier analysis of almost 600 of the donors, a V segment was called functional when productive rearrangements were above 56.7%, and segregating when the standard deviation between donors exceeded 5%. A statistical classification framework was built to diagnose cytomegalovirus status from the catalog of TCR beta chain sequences. A later analysis assigned V and J genes by comparing TCR nucleotide sequences with IMGT/GENE-DB human TR gene sequences. Using the TCRdist pipeline, a later analysis assigned CDR3 sequences along with most-parsimonious VDJ recombination scenarios. In a later analysis, each TCR beta chain was defined by its CDR3 amino acid sequence together with its V-gene family, and reads without a unique V-gene family were excluded. To address suspected cross-contamination and a sequencing artifact, a later analysis removed a few hundred highly shared, low-generation-probability nucleotide sequences. In a later analysis, a clonal expansion index was calculated for each public chain from normalized within-repertoire ranks of inferred template counts. In a later analysis, generation probabilities were computed using a VDJ recombination model fitted to out-of-frame rearrangements, and the results were checked against IGoR. A later analysis scored TCR-TCR, TCR-HLA and TCR-CMV co-occurrence with hypergeometric tests, applying a repertoire-size bias correction to TCR pairs. To estimate false discovery rates, a later analysis permuted the HLA or CMV assignments 20 times. A later analysis grouped co-occurring TCRs with DBSCAN, adding TCRdist sequence similarity when clustering within HLA-allele-positive subsets. Co-occurrence clustering excluded repertoires with fewer than 30,000 or more than 120,000 public chains, plus five with anomalous nucleotide sharing. Sourced from immuneACCESS, this table was stored by TCRdb with only in-frame sequences that have V and J called. A share of the clones is absent; for the studies checked, an unresolved V gene accounts for under half, and the remainder has no known explanation. Clone size and the V and J calls come from that table; the DNA yielded D and trimming. The sample table contains 40,000 to 55,000 clones; only one count was recorded for approximately 73% of them. The ten largest clones take up roughly 3% of the sample.

V is clipped by 3 bases and J by 3 bases, and the sequence between their germline boundaries is 3 bases long. Its CDR3 holds 11 amino acids, cysteine through phenylalanine. Just the 33-base CDR3 DNA is kept, in frame starting at base 1. CDR1 DFQATT and CDR2 SNEGSKA were looked up in the germline V gene (reference sequence). In total, 500 to 700 healthy bone marrow donors made up the cohort. At the time of sampling, every cohort member was nominally healthy, though immune exposures that went unrecorded were likely present. The donor was CMV seronegative and belonged to the group of 352 seronegative cohort members. A peripheral blood sample was provided by each donor, and peripheral blood mononuclear cells were used for TCR beta sequencing. The Qiagen DNeasy Blood Extraction Kit was used to extract genomic DNA from the blood cell samples.

The clonotype comes from a man between 18 and 35 years old in good health and CMV-seronegative. The specimen sequenced was PBMCs. The V and J genes are TRBV20-1 and TRBJ2-1, with an unclear D gene assignment. The DNA reads as follows: TGCAGTGCTAGCAGCTACAATGAGCAGTTCTTC. This yields the protein CSASSYNEQFF.